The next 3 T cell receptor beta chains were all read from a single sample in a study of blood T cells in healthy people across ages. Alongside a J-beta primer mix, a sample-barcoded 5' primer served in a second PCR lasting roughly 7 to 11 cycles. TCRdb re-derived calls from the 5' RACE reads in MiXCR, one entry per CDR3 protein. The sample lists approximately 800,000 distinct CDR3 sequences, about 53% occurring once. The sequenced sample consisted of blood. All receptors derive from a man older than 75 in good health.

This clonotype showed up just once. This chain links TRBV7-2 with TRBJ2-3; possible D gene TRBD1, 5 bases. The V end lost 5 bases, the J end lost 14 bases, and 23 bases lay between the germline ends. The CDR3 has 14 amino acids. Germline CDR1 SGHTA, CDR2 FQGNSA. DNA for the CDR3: TGTGCCAGCAGCACCTCAACGGGTGACAGAGACGCGTATTTT. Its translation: CASSTSTGDRDAYF. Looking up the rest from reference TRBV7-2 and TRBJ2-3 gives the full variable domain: GAGVSQSPSNKVTEKGKDVELRCDPISGHTALYWYRQSLGQGLEFLIYFQGNSAPDKSGLPSDRFSAERTGGSVSTLTIQRTQQEDSAVYLCASSTSTGDRDAYFGPGTRLTVL.

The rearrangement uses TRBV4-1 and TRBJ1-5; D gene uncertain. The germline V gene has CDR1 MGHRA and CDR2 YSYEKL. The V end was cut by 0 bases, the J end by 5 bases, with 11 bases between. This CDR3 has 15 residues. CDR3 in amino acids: CASSQDSAGDQPQHF. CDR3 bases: TGCGCCAGCAGCCAAGATTCGGCTGGGGATCAGCCCCAGCATTTT.

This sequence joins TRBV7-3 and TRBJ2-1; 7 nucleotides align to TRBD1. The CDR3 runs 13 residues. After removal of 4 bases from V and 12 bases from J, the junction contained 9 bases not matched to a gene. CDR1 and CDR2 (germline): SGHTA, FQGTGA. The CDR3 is CASSSSQGLVQFF. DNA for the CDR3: TGTGCCAGCAGCTCTTCACAGGGGTTGGTGCAGTTCTTC.